This T cell receptor (beta chain) was sequenced in a study of T cell changes during pregnancy in multiple sclerosis. Repertoires were generated with immunoSEQ multiplex PCR, while TCRdb's copy carries only in-frame clones and drops some. The sample shows over 30,000 clones, approximately 90% of them seen only once. This CDR3 contains 12 residues. Germline CDR1 is SQVTM and CDR2 is ANQGSEA. J was trimmed by 8 bases and V by 8 bases; bases with no gene match: 8. Source: CD4+ T cells from peripheral blood mononuclear cells, taken in the third trimester of pregnancy. The receptor's source is a female donor with multiple sclerosis, enrolled in a pregnancy study. This chain connects TRBV29-1 to TRBJ1-4, with 7 bases lining up with TRBD1. DNA of the CDR3: TGCAGCACCAGGGGGTCTGACGAAAAACTGTTTTTT. As protein: CSTRGSDEKLFF.